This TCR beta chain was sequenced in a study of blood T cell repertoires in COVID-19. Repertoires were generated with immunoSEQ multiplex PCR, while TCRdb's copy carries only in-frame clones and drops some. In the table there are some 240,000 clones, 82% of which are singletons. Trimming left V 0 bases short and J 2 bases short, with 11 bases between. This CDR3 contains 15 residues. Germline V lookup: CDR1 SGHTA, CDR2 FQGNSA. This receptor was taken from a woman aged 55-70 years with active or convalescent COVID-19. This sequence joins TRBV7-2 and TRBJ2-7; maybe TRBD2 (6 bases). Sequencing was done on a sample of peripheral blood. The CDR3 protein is CASSLAVGGPYEQYF. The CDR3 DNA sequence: TGTGCCAGCAGCTTAGCGGTGGGAGGCCCCTACGAGCAGTACTTC.